These 30 T cell receptor beta chains were all obtained from the same sample, sequenced in a study of cytomegalovirus exposure and HLA in healthy donors. Clones were sequenced by immunoSEQ multiplex PCR, and TCRdb holds only the in-frame ones, with some missing. The sample lists 100,000 to 150,000 clones; 80% to 90% were seen once. Material for sequencing was PBMCs. These receptors originate from a woman between 18 and 30 years old in good health and CMV-seronegative.

This clone was seen once. The rearrangement joins TRBV14 to TRBJ2-7, with D perhaps matching TRBD2 (5 bases). The CDR3 has 16 residues. The V end lost 4 bases, the J end lost 7 bases, and 23 bases lay between the germline ends. Germline V gene lookup returns CDR1 SGHDN and CDR2 FVKESK. This CDR3 reads CASSPRAEVRMWEQYF. CDR3 DNA sequence: TGTGCCAGCAGCCCCCGGGCGGAGGTTCGAATGTGGGAGCAGTACTTC.

This chain connects TRBV6-1 to TRBJ2-1; D may be TRBD1 (5 bases). The germline V and J ends were trimmed by 6 bases and 7 bases, with 10 bases remaining between them. The CDR3 totals 12 residues. Germline V gene sequence: CDR1 MNHNS, CDR2 SASEGT. CDR3 region: CASRVTDNEQFF. In nucleotides, the CDR3 is TGTGCCAGCAGGGTGACAGATAATGAGCAGTTCTTC.

The J gene is TRBJ1-6, the V gene TRBV11-2, with a tentative D call TRBD1 (5 bases). CDR1 is SGHAT and CDR2 is FQNNGV in the germline V gene. CDR3 length equals 15 residues. V shed 5 bases and J shed 7 bases, with 15 bases lying between them. CDR3: CASSTVGRGNSPLHF. The CDR3 region has the DNA TGTGCCAGCAGCACAGTTGGACGGGGGAATTCACCCCTCCACTTT.

V and J are TRBV5-4 and TRBJ2-1; 14 nucleotides agree with TRBD2. This CDR3 region has 16 residues. The junction had 7 bases not matched to a gene; V was cut back by 3 bases and J by 8 bases. Per the germline V gene, CDR1 is SGHNT and CDR2 is YYREEE (reference sequence). CDR3 DNA: TGTGCCAGCAGCTCTCGGACTAGCGGGAGGATCGATGAGCAGTTCTTC. Protein product: CASSSRTSGRIDEQFF.

The chain uses TRBV27 and TRBJ1-5; weak D call: TRBD1 (6 bases). Germline V gene lookup returns CDR1 MNHEY and CDR2 SMNVEV (reference sequence). This CDR3 has 14 residues. Trimming pared 3 bases from V and 2 bases from J, leaving 8 bases between. CDR3 DNA: TGTGCCAGCAGTTTGTCAGGGGGCAATCAGCCCCAGCATTTT. Protein product: CASSLSGGNQPQHF.

This chain uses TRBV15 with TRBJ1-1; TRBD1 matches 9 bases. CDR3 length: 15 amino acids. The junction had 8 bases not matched to a gene; V was cut back by 4 bases and J by 5 bases. The V gene's germline CDR1 is LNHNV and CDR2 YYDKDF (reference sequence). CDR3 protein: CATSNSPGQGTEAFF. CDR3 coding DNA: TGTGCCACCAGCAACTCCCCGGGACAGGGAACTGAAGCTTTCTTT.

The rearrangement joins TRBV7-9 to TRBJ2-5; 12 bases fit TRBD2. The CDR3 contains 17 residues. The ends lost 1 base at V and 6 bases at J; junction bases unmatched: 9. Germline V gene sequence: CDR1 SEHNR, CDR2 FQNEAQ (reference sequence). CDR3 in DNA: TGTGCCAGCAGCTTAGGATCGGGACTAGCGGGCCAGAAGACCCAGTACTTC. It specifies CASSLGSGLAGQKTQYF.

The rearrangement joins TRBV4-2 to TRBJ1-1; maybe TRBD1 (5 bases). Between the trimmed V and J ends, which lost 7 bases and 4 bases, there was a span of 19 bases. This CDR3 has 15 amino acids. Germline CDR1 reads LGHNA; CDR2 reads YNFKEQ. The CDR3 nucleotides are TGTGCCAGCATATCTACCGGGGGGGTTCGCACTGAAGCTTTCTTT. Translation: CASISTGGVRTEAFF.

Here the CDR3 DNA reads TGTGCCAGCTCACCCACGGGGCCCGGGACAGGGGGCTCCTACGAGCAGTACGTC. Its translation is CASSPTGPGTGGSYEQYV. The chain uses TRBV18 and TRBJ2-7; 11 nucleotides align to TRBD1. The V gene's germline CDR1 is KGHSH and CDR2 LQKENI. V shed 3 bases, J shed 0 bases, and the junction held 10 bases outside the gene matches. The CDR3 extends over 18 amino acids.

The chain combines TRBV6-6 with TRBJ1-2; a weak D match, TRBD1 (5 bases). V lost 7 bases and J 1 base, leaving 19 bases between the germline ends. Germline CDR1 MNHNY, CDR2 SVGAGI (reference sequence). The CDR3 is made up of 16 amino acids. The CDR3 DNA follows: TGTGCCAGCACCTACGATCGACAGCTAGTTAACTATGGCTACACCTTC. It translates to CASTYDRQLVNYGYTF.

The chain links TRBV4-2 to TRBJ1-5; 7 nucleotides line up with TRBD1. The trim removed 0 bases at V and 5 bases at J, leaving 13 bases unmatched. The V gene's germline CDR1 is LGHNA and CDR2 YNFKEQ. The CDR3 is made up of 18 amino acids. The chain's CDR3 is CASSQETSATGADQPQHF. In DNA, the CDR3 is TGTGCCAGCAGCCAAGAGACCTCCGCTACAGGGGCGGATCAGCCCCAGCATTTT.

This clone was recorded only once. The chain is built from TRBV6-5 and TRBJ2-5, with 12 bases identical to TRBD1. This CDR3 is built from 15 residues. V was pared by 3 bases and J by 4 bases, with 3 bases of the junction left unmatched. Germline lookup yields CDR1 MNHEY and CDR2 SVGAGI. This chain's CDR3 is CASSYGGQGAETQYF. CDR3 nucleotide sequence: TGTGCCAGCAGTTATGGGGGACAGGGGGCAGAGACCCAGTACTTC.

CDR3 DNA: TGTGGCGCAGGGGAAGTGGGAACTGAAGCTTTCTTT. Its translation: CGAGEVGTEAFF. V and J are TRBV27 and TRBJ1-1; TRBD1 is a possible D gene (6 bases). The CDR3 is 12 residues long. CDR1 and CDR2 (germline): MNHEY, SMNVEV (reference sequence).

The chain employs TRBV4-3 and TRBJ2-1, with 14 bases that match TRBD2. This CDR3 is built from 17 residues. The germline CDR1 and CDR2 sequences are LGHNA and YSLEER. The junction had 4 bases not matched to a gene; V was cut back by 0 bases and J by 6 bases. The CDR3 protein is CASSQDSGLAGGNEQFF. The CDR3 DNA follows: TGCGCCAGCAGCCAAGACTCAGGACTAGCGGGAGGCAATGAGCAGTTCTTC.

This chain's CDR3 is CSARRDYEQYF. As DNA, the CDR3 is TGCAGTGCTAGGCGTGATTACGAGCAGTACTTC. The chain links TRBV20-1 to TRBJ2-7; D call uncertain. Per germline, CDR1 DFQATT and CDR2 SNEGSKA (reference sequence). This CDR3 contains 11 residues. The ends were cut back, 3 bases at V and 4 bases at J, with 7 bases in the middle.

This chain connects TRBV27 to TRBJ1-1, with TRBD1 matching over 9 bases. V was clipped by 5 bases and J by 4 bases; unmatched bases: 11. Germline loops: CDR1 MNHEY, CDR2 SMNVEV (reference sequence). The CDR3 length is 16 residues. The CDR3 sequence: CASSITGGWGFTEAFF. The CDR3 bases are TGTGCCAGCAGTATTACAGGGGGCTGGGGGTTCACTGAAGCTTTCTTT.

The chain employs TRBV5-5 and TRBJ1-2; D remains unclear. The CDR3 spans 11 residues. Trimming removed 4 bases from V and 11 bases from J, with 12 bases in between. Germline V gives CDR1 SGHKS, CDR2 YYEKEE (reference sequence). The chain's CDR3 is CASSAQIEYTF. CDR3 coding DNA: TGTGCCAGCAGCGCTCAGATCGAATACACCTTC.

The rearrangement uses TRBV2 and TRBJ1-4; D remains unclear. The CDR3 contains 15 residues. The germline V gene has CDR1 SNHLY and CDR2 FYNNEI. Trimming shortened V by 2 bases and J by 6 bases, and 13 bases separated the two germline ends. The CDR3 nucleotides are TGTGCCAGCAGTGAACCGGACCGGAGGTATGAAAAACTGTTTTTT. It encodes CASSEPDRRYEKLFF.

This rearrangement joins TRBV19 to TRBJ1-4, with D uncertain. The germline V and J ends were trimmed by 7 bases and 5 bases, with 11 bases remaining between them. Germline V gene sequence: CDR1 LNHDA, CDR2 SQIVND (reference sequence). This CDR3 spans 13 amino acids. This chain's CDR3 is CASKEQSNEKLFF. The CDR3 DNA sequence: TGTGCCAGTAAGGAACAGTCGAATGAAAAACTGTTTTTT.

The J gene is TRBJ1-6, the V gene TRBV19, with D maybe TRBD1 (6 bases). The CDR3 is 14 residues long. Germline CDR1 and CDR2: LNHDA and SQIVND (reference sequence). V was trimmed by 6 bases and J by 10 bases, leaving 16 bases between them. The CDR3 protein is CASSRGGIGSPLHF. In DNA, the CDR3 is TGTGCCAGTAGCAGAGGGGGAATAGGATCACCCCTCCACTTT.

The gene calls are TRBV5-1 and TRBJ1-1, with 7 nucleotides matching TRBD1. The CDR3 consists of 17 residues. With 4 bases clipped from V and 3 bases from J, the junction kept 15 bases outside the gene matches. Per the germline V gene, CDR1 is SGHRS and CDR2 is YFSETQ. The CDR3 reads CASSPLDRAYWDTEAFF. CDR3 coding DNA: TGCGCCAGCAGCCCCTTAGACAGGGCCTACTGGGACACTGAAGCTTTCTTT. Complete variable domain (other parts from reference TRBV5-1 and TRBJ1-1): KAGVTQTPRYLIKTRGQQVTLSCSPISGHRSVSWYQQTPGQGLQFLFEYFSETQRNKGNFPGRFSGRQFSNSRSEMNVSTLELGDSALYLCASSPLDRAYWDTEAFFGQGTRLTVV.

The chain is built from TRBV5-1 and TRBJ2-5, with a weak D call TRBD2 (6 bases). Trimming left V 6 bases short and J 5 bases short, with 14 bases between. The CDR3 runs to 13 residues. Germline CDR1 is SGHRS and CDR2 is YFSETQ. The CDR3 sequence: CASKLSGGETQYF. CDR3 coding DNA: TGCGCCAGCAAATTGTCTGGAGGGGAGACCCAGTACTTC.

J is TRBJ2-1 and V is TRBV10-1; TRBD1 matches 7 bases. V lost 5 bases and J lost 7; bases outside the gene matches: 5. CDR1 is WNHNN and CDR2 is SYGVQD in the germline V gene (reference sequence). The CDR3 covers 13 residues. The DNA of the CDR3 is TGCGCCAGCAGTACAGGGGCGCGGAATGAGCAGTTCTTC. Translation gives CASSTGARNEQFF.

The rearrangement uses TRBV7-7 and TRBJ2-2, with TRBD1 matching over 11 bases. V trimming: 6 bases; J trimming: 2 bases; junction bases outside the gene matches: 5. Germline-derived CDR1 and CDR2 are SSHAT and FNYEAQ (reference sequence). The CDR3 consists of 16 residues. CDR3 residues: CASSSGQGGNTGELFF. The CDR3 DNA reads TGTGCCAGCAGTTCGGGACAGGGGGGAAACACCGGGGAGCTGTTTTTT. Variable domain in full (rest from reference TRBV7-7 and TRBJ2-2): GAGVSQSPRYKVTKRGQDVTLRCDPISSHATLYWYQQALGQGPEFLTYFNYEAQPDKSGLPSDRFSAERPEGSISTLTIQRTEQRDSAMYRCASSSGQGGNTGELFFGEGSRLTVL.

The V call is TRBV7-9, the J call TRBJ1-2, with 9 positions matching TRBD1. Germline loops: CDR1 SEHNR, CDR2 FQNEAQ (reference sequence). Trimming cost V 5 bases and J 8 bases; bases outside gene matches: 9. This CDR3 region has 14 residues. CDR3 loop: CASSTTGTGHGYTF. The CDR3 DNA reads TGTGCCAGCAGCACCACCGGGACAGGGCACGGCTACACCTTC.

The chain is built from TRBV7-8 and TRBJ2-7; 7 bases match TRBD2. J lost 3 bases, V lost 5 bases, and 7 bases had no gene match. Germline CDR1 SGHVS, CDR2 FQNEAQ. The CDR3 extends over 14 amino acids. CDR3 in DNA: TGTGCCAGCAGCGGGGGACTACAAAACTACGAGCAGTACTTC. Protein sequence: CASSGGLQNYEQYF.

This chain uses TRBV7-9 with TRBJ1-3; D unresolved. Germline CDR1 is SEHNR and CDR2 is FQNEAQ (reference sequence). CDR3 length equals 13 residues. Trimming removed 0 bases from V and 4 bases from J, with 4 bases in between. The CDR3 nucleotides read TGTGCCAGCAGCTTAGCCCTCGGAAACACCATATATTTT. Encoded protein: CASSLALGNTIYF.

The chain links TRBV18 to TRBJ2-7; TRBD1 aligns across 7 bases. CDR3 length: 14 amino acids. V was clipped by 3 bases and J by 5 bases; unmatched bases: 7. CDR1 and CDR2 (germline): KGHSH, LQKENI. CDR3 residues: CASSPNTGANEQYV. For the CDR3, the DNA is TGTGCCAGCTCACCGAACACAGGGGCCAACGAGCAGTACGTC.

The V and J genes are TRBV6-6 and TRBJ1-2; D is perhaps TRBD1 (5 bases). V was shortened by 0 bases and J by 8 bases, with 16 bases between the two germline ends. This CDR3 contains 15 residues. CDR1 and CDR2 from the germline V gene are MNHNY and SVGAGI (reference sequence). CDR3 sequence reads: CASSYSPGRVWGYTF. The CDR3 DNA sequence: TGTGCCAGCAGTTACTCCCCAGGGAGGGTGTGGGGCTACACCTTC.

The chain employs TRBV6-5 and TRBJ2-2; a weak D match, TRBD1 (5 bases). This CDR3 has 14 amino acids. Trimming took off 5 bases at V and 1 base at J, with 8 bases between the two ends. CDR1 MNHEY and CDR2 SVGAGI come from the germline V gene. This CDR3 reads CASSHQGNTGELFF. The CDR3 region has the DNA TGTGCCAGCAGTCATCAGGGGAACACCGGGGAGCTGTTTTTT.